Listed below are T cell receptor beta chains from one sample, sequenced in a study of blood T cell repertoires in COVID-19. Profiled with immunoSEQ multiplex PCR; TCRdb holds only in-frame clones, not every one. The table records 240,000 or so clones, under 85% of them present only once. Sequencing was done on a sample of peripheral blood. All receptors derive from a man in his thirties or forties who had recovered from COVID-19. Each CDR3 is given with its conserved first and last residue. The D gene is left open where the match is weak. Clone size is stated in some rows and not others, as once, few, many or a class when expanded.

v_call	d_call	clone_size	cdr3_length	j_call	cdr3_aa	cdr3_nt
TRBV2	NA	once	13	TRBJ2-1	CASSGTLGAFGFF	TGTGCCAGCAGTGGGACCTTAGGGGCGTTTGGGTTCTTC
TRBV3-1/TRBV3-2	TRBD1	few	15	TRBJ1-2	CASSQWIQGGDGYTF	TGTGCCAGCAGCCAATGGATCCAAGGGGGCGATGGCTACACCTTC
TRBV10-3	NA	NA	13	TRBJ1-6	CAISESAVSPLHF	TGTGCCATCAGTGAGTCCGCGGTCTCACCCCTCCACTTT
TRBV28	TRBD1	NA	15	TRBJ1-5	CASRGQTTKNQPQHF	TGTGCCAGCAGGGGACAGACAACGAAAAATCAGCCCCAGCATTTT
TRBV3-1/TRBV3-2	NA	NA	13	TRBJ1-2	CASSQWTDYGYTF	TGTGCCAGCAGCCAATGGACAGACTATGGCTACACCTTC
TRBV19	NA	NA	15	TRBJ2-5	CASSISYGGQETQYF	TGTGCCAGTAGTATCTCGTACGGGGGTCAGGAGACCCAGTACTTC
TRBV19	NA	NA	13	TRBJ1-5	CASSGEGEQPQHF	TGTGCCAGTAGTGGGGAGGGGGAACAGCCCCAGCATTTT
TRBV29-1	NA	NA	16	TRBJ1-2	CSVEPPGGRFNYGYTF	TGCAGCGTTGAGCCCCCGGGAGGGCGGTTTAACTATGGCTACACCTTC
TRBV6-6	NA	NA	13	TRBJ1-2	CASSYSGGDGYTF	TGTGCCAGCAGTTACTCTGGGGGGGATGGCTACACCTTC
TRBV5-5	TRBD1	NA	17	TRBJ1-5	CASSLVPGTDRGQPQHF	TGTGCCAGCAGCTTGGTACCGGGGACAGACCGAGGTCAGCCCCAGCATTTT
TRBV10-1	NA	NA	15	TRBJ2-3	CASSTTGTGTDTQYF	TGCGCCAGCAGTACTACAGGGACCGGCACAGATACGCAGTATTTT
TRBV5-5	TRBD1	NA	14	TRBJ1-2	CASSWTGDPYGYTF	TGTGCCAGCAGCTGGACAGGGGATCCCTATGGCTACACCTTC
TRBV7-3	TRBD1	NA	14	TRBJ2-3	CASSPTGVPDTQYF	TGTGCCAGCAGCCCGACAGGGGTTCCAGATACGCAGTATTTT
TRBV4-2	TRBD2	NA	17	TRBJ2-5	CASSQDAERGLQETQYF	TGTGCCAGCAGCCAAGATGCTGAGCGGGGACTACAAGAGACCCAGTACTTC
TRBV15	NA	NA	13	TRBJ2-1	CATSRDQYNEQFF	TGTGCCACCAGCAGAGATCAGTACAATGAGCAGTTCTTC
TRBV7-2	NA	few	15	TRBJ2-7	CASSNSHSDRYEQYF	TGTGCCAGCAGCAACTCTCACTCGGACAGATACGAGCAGTACTTC
TRBV4-2	NA	NA	15	TRBJ1-6	CASSQDSGYNSPLHF	TGTGCCAGCAGCCAAGACTCAGGGTATAATTCACCCCTCCACTTT
TRBV28	TRBD1	few	18	TRBJ1-3	CASSLGGQGSHTGNTIYF	TGTGCCAGCAGTTTAGGGGGACAGGGGTCACATACTGGAAACACCATATATTTT
TRBV2	NA	few	15	TRBJ2-3	CASSLGGPNADTQYF	TGTGCCAGCAGTCTCGGCGGCCCGAACGCAGATACGCAGTATTTT
TRBV10-3	TRBD2	NA	15	TRBJ2-1	CAISDSGGPYNEQFF	TGTGCCATCAGTGATAGCGGGGGGCCCTACAATGAGCAGTTCTTC
TRBV5-1	TRBD2	NA	17	TRBJ2-3	CASSFPKAGGVADTQYF	TGCGCCAGCAGCTTCCCCAAAGCGGGGGGAGTGGCAGATACGCAGTATTTT
TRBV11-1	NA	NA	14	TRBJ1-2	CASSLAPGTPGYTF	TGTGCCAGCAGCTTAGCTCCAGGGACACCTGGCTACACCTTC
TRBV6-5	NA	NA	12	TRBJ2-5	CATSTEGETQYF	TGTGCCACCTCTACGGAGGGGGAGACCCAGTACTTC
TRBV5-4	NA	few	17	TRBJ2-2	CASSFLVVGLNTGELFF	TGTGCCAGCAGCTTTCTGGTCGTTGGGCTGAACACCGGGGAGCTGTTTTTT
TRBV6-5	NA	NA	14	TRBJ1-1	CASTRLVLGTEAFF	TGTGCCAGCACCAGGTTGGTTCTTGGAACTGAAGCTTTCTTT
TRBV5-5	TRBD1	NA	14	TRBJ1-6	CASSFGTGNSPLHF	TGTGCCAGCAGCTTTGGGACAGGGAACTCACCCCTCCACTTT
TRBV11-2	TRBD1	NA	17	TRBJ2-2	CASSLKKTGAVTGELFF	TGTGCCAGCAGCTTAAAAAAGACAGGGGCGGTCACCGGGGAGCTGTTTTTT
TRBV27	TRBD2	once	15	TRBJ2-1	CASSQTSGAYNEQFF	TGTGCCAGCAGTCAGACTAGCGGGGCGTACAATGAGCAGTTCTTC